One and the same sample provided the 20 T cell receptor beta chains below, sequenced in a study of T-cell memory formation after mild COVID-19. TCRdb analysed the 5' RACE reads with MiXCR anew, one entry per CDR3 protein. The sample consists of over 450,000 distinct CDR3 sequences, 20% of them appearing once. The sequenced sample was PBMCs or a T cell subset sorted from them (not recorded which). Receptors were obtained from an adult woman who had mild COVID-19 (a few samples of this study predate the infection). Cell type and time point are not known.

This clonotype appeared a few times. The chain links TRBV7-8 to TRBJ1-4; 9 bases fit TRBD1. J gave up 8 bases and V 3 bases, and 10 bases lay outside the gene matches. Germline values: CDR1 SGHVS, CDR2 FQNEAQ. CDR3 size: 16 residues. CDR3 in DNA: TGTGCCAGCAGCTTGGGACAGGGCCGGGTTGTAGAAAAACTGTTTTTT. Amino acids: CASSLGQGRVVEKLFF.

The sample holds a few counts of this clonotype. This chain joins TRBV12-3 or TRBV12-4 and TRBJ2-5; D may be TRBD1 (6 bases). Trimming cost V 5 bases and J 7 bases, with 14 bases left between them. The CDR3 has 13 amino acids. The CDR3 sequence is CASSPGVSGTQYF. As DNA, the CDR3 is TGTGCCAGCAGTCCAGGGGTATCAGGGACCCAGTACTTC.

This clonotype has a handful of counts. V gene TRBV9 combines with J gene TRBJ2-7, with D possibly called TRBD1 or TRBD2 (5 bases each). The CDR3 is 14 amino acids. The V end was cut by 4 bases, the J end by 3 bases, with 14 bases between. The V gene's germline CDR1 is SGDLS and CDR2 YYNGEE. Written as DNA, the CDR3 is TGTGCCAGCAGCCCCTGGGGGACCCTCTACGAGCAGTACTTC. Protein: CASSPWGTLYEQYF.

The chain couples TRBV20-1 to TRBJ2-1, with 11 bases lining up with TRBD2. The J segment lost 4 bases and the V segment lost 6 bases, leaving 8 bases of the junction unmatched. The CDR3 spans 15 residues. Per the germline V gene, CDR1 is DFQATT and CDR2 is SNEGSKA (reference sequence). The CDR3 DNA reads TGCAGTGCCCCTAGGGCTAGCGGGGGGTACAATGAGCAGTTCTTC. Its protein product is CSAPRASGGYNEQFF.

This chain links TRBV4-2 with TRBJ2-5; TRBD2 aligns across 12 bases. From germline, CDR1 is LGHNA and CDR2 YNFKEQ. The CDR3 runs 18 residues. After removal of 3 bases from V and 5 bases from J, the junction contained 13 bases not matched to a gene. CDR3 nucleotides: TGTGCCAGCAGCCAGAGTCCTAGCGGGGGGGCCAGCGGGGAGACCCAGTACTTC. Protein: CASSQSPSGGASGETQYF.

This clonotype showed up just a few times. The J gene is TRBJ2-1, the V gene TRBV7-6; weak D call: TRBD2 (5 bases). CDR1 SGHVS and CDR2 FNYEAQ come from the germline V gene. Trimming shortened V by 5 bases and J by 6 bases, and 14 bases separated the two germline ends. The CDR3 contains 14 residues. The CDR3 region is CASSLGVGGNEQFF. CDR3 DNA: TGTGCCAGCAGCCTAGGTGTTGGAGGCAATGAGCAGTTCTTC.

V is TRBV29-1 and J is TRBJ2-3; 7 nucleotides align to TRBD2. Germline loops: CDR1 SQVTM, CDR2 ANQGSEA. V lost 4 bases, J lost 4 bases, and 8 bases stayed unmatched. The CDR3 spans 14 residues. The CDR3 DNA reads TGCAGCGTTGTTCGCGGGAGTAGAGCAGATACGCAGTATTTT. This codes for CSVVRGSRADTQYF.

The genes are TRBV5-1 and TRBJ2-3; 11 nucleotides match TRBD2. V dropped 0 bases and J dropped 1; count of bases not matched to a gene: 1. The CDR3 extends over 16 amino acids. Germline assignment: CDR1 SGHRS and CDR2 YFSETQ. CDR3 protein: CASSLEGLAGTDTQYF. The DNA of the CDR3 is TGCGCCAGCAGCTTGGAGGGACTAGCGGGCACAGATACGCAGTATTTT.

The CDR3 here is CASSLAGTSIYNEQFF. The CDR3 nucleotides read TGTGCCAGCAGCTTAGCCGGGACTAGTATATACAATGAGCAGTTCTTC. The chain joins TRBV7-2 to TRBJ2-1; 8 bases are shared with TRBD2. The V gene's germline CDR1 is SGHTA and CDR2 FQGNSA. CDR3 length equals 16 residues. V shed 0 bases, J shed 4 bases, and the junction held 5 bases outside the gene matches. The full variable domain, with the rest looked up from reference TRBV7-2 and TRBJ2-1, is GAGVSQSPSNKVTEKGKDVELRCDPISGHTALYWYRQSLGQGLEFLIYFQGNSAPDKSGLPSDRFSAERTGGSVSTLTIQRTQQEDSAVYLCASSLAGTSIYNEQFFGPGTRLTVL.

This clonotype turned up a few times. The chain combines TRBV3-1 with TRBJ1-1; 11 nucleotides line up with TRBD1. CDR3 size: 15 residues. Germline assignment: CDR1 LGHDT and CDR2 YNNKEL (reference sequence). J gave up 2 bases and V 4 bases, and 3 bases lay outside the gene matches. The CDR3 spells CASSPRTGGNTEAFF. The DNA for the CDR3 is TGTGCCAGCAGCCCTCGGACAGGGGGCAACACTGAAGCTTTCTTT.

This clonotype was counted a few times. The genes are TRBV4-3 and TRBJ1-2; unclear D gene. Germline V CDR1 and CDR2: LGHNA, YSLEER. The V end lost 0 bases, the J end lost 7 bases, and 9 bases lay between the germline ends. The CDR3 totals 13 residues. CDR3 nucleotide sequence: TGCGCCAGCAGCCAAGATGTGAGGCTTGGCTACACCTTC. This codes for CASSQDVRLGYTF.

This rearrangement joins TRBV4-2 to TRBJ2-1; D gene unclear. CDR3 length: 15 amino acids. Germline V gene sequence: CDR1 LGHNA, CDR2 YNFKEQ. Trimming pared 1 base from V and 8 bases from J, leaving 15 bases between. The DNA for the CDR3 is TGTGCCAGCAGCCAAGTGATGTCTGAGCTGTATGAGCAGTTCTTC. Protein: CASSQVMSELYEQFF.

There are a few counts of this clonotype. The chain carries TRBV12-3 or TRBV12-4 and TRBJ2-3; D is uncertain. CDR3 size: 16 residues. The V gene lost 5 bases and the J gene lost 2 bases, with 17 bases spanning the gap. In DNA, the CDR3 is TGTGCCAGCAGTCTCCTGGGCCCAGGTTACACAGATACGCAGTATTTT. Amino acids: CASSLLGPGYTDTQYF.

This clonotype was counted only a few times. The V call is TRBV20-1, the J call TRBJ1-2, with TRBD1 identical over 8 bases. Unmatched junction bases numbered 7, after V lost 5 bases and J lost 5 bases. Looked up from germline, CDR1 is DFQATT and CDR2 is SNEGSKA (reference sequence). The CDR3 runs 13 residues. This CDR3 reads CSASQGVPYGYTF. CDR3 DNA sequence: TGCAGTGCTTCACAGGGGGTCCCTTATGGCTACACCTTC.

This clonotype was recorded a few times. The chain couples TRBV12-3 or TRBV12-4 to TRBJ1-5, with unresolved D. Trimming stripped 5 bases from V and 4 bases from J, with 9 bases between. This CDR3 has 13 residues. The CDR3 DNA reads TGTGCCAGCAGTGGGCGAGGGAATCAGCCCCAGCATTTT. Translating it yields CASSGRGNQPQHF.

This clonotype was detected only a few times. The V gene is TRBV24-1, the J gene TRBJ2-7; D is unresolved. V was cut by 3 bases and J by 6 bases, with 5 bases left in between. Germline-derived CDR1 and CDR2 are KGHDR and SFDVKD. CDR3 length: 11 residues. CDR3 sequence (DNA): TGTGCCACCAGTGATAGCCTCGAGCAGTACTTC. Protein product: CATSDSLEQYF.

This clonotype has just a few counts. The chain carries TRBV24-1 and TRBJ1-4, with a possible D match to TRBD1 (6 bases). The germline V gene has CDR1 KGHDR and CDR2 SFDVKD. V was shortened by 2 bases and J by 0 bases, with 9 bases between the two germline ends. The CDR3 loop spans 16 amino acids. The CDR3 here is CATSDSGAATNEKLFF. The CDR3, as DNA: TGTGCCACCAGTGATTCAGGGGCGGCAACTAATGAAAAACTGTTTTTT.

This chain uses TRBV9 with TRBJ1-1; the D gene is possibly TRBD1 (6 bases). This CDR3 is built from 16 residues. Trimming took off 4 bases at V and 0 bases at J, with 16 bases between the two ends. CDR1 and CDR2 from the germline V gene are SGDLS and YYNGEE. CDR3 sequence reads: CASSPRGGWMNTEAFF. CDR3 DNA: TGTGCCAGCAGCCCCAGGGGAGGATGGATGAACACTGAAGCTTTCTTT.

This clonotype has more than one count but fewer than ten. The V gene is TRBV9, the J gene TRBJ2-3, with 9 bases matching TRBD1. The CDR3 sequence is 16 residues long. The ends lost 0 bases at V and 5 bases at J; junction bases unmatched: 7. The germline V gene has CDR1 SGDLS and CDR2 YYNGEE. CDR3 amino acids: CASSVDRGRDRDTQYF. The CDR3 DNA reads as TGTGCCAGCAGCGTAGACAGGGGGCGAGATAGAGATACGCAGTATTTT.

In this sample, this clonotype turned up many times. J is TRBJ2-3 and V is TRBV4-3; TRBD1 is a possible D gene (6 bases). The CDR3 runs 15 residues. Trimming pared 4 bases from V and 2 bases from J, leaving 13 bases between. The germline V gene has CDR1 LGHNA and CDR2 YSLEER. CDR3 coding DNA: TGCGCCAGCAGCCCCGCCACGGGACACACAGATACGCAGTATTTT. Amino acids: CASSPATGHTDTQYF.